This T cell receptor beta chain stems from a study of somatic mutations in cytotoxic T cells in rheumatoid arthritis. Overall study results and limits: The modest underrepresentation of TRBV07 observed in rheumatoid arthritis patients was not subjected to multiple-comparison adjustment.

The assay was immunoSEQ multiplex PCR, and TCRdb's table has in-frame clones only and misses some. The sample has 20,000 to 25,000 clones, roughly 80% seen once. Turning to this clone: What it binds is unknown.

The CDR3 has 14 amino acids. Germline assignment: CDR1 MNHEY and CDR2 SMNVEV (reference sequence). V shed 3 bases, J shed 6 bases, and the junction held 6 bases outside the gene matches. The TCR sequence derives from an adult with rheumatoid arthritis. The chain has TRBV27 and TRBJ2-3; 7 nucleotides line up with TRBD2. The specimen sequenced was CD8+ T cells sorted from blood. CDR3 in amino acids: CASSLTSSIDTQYF. The CDR3 bases are TGTGCCAGCAGTTTGACTAGCTCGATCGATACGCAGTATTTT.